A single TCR beta chain is shown here with its context. The germline CDR1 and CDR2 sequences are MNHNY and SVGAGI (reference sequence). V shed 0 bases and J shed 6 bases, with 8 bases lying between them. The CDR3 has 13 amino acids. Exclusion followed for patients with uncontrolled infection, other autoimmune disease, pregnancy or lactation. Used for diagnoses were clinical symptoms, serum thyroxine and TRAb, thyroid ultrasound and orbital computed tomography. PBMCs were sourced from more than 9 ml fresh peripheral blood. Amplified regions were TCR beta CDR3 sequences from RNA transcripts. First-round RT-PCR of the TCR CDR3 relied on the HTBI primer set. TCRdb re-analysed the multiplex PCR reads in MiXCR, keeping a single row per CDR3 protein. Of about 640,000 distinct CDR3 sequences listed, around 20% were seen once; the top ten hold around a third. This sample is drawn from a study of T cells in Graves' hyperthyroidism and ophthalmopathy.

The specimen sequenced was blood. V gene TRBV6-6 combines with J gene TRBJ1-1; D ambiguous. The sequence came from a man aged 25 to 45 with Graves' ophthalmopathy. In DNA form, the CDR3 reads TGTGCCAGCAGTTACTCGAAAGGCCCTGAAGCTTTCTTT. Translating it yields CASSYSKGPEAFF.